The sequence of this TCR beta chain was determined in a study of blood T cell repertoires in COVID-19. Whole-study context: PBMCs, B-cell-depleted T cells, or T cells provided the cDNA or gDNA that made up the material.

This clone showed up just a few times. TCRdb keeps only in-frame clones here, not all; method: immunoSEQ multiplex PCR. The sample comprises about 180,000 clones, approximately 85% of which are singletons, and 6.2% rests with the top ten. Ages ranged from 18 to 89 years, with residence in fewer than 25 US areas. Participant-reported clinical history was the basis for cohort assignment. With 3 bases clipped from V and 8 bases from J, the junction kept 10 bases outside the gene matches. The CDR3 contains 16 residues. The germline V gene encodes CDR1 LNHDA and CDR2 SQIVND (reference sequence). The chain links TRBV19 to TRBJ1-2, with TRBD1 matching 12 bases. This TCR was sampled from a man aged 40-49 years who had recovered from COVID-19. The sequenced sample was PBMCs or T cells enriched from blood (not recorded which). Here the CDR3 reads CASSILPGQGARGYTF. In DNA, the CDR3 is TGTGCCAGTAGTATTTTACCGGGACAGGGGGCTCGGGGCTACACCTTC.